In this sample, the clone carrying this T cell receptor (beta chain) turned up many times. The target antigen is unknown. This record belongs to a study of T cells in Graves' hyperthyroidism and ophthalmopathy. Findings of the study overall: The model anticipated ophthalmopathy a median approximately 6.7 months pre-onset.

Patients with uncontrolled infections, other autoimmune diseases, pregnancy or lactation were excluded. TCR beta CDR3 regions were amplified from RNA transcripts. Carried out on the TCR CDR3, a first-round RT-PCR used the HTBI primer set. MiXCR was run by TCRdb on the multiplex PCR reads, yielding one entry per CDR3 protein. The sample gives about 210,000 distinct CDR3 sequences, 18% of which show up once; roughly 44% is in the top ten. The sample comprised blood. The clonotype was recovered from a man in his forties with Graves' hyperthyroidism.

CDR3 protein: CASSPAGGGALFDEQFF. The DNA of the CDR3 is TGCGCCAGCAGCCCAGCTGGCGGGGGGGCCCTATTCGATGAGCAGTTCTTC. The rearrangement uses TRBV5-1 and TRBJ2-1; 9 nucleotides agree with TRBD2. J gave up 8 bases and V 4 bases, and 16 bases lay outside the gene matches. The CDR3 loop spans 17 amino acids. The V gene's germline CDR1 is SGHRS and CDR2 YFSETQ.